The 24 T cell receptor beta chains below all came from one sample that was sequenced in a study of T cells after yellow fever vaccination. A single record per CDR3 protein comes from TCRdb applying MiXCR to the 5' RACE reads. Among 250,000 to 400,000 distinct CDR3 sequences, over 4% were seen once, and the ten largest hold 20% to 25%. Sequencing was performed on PBMCs, taken 5 days after the yellow fever booster vaccination. The receptors stem from a man aged 18 to 30 who received the YFV17D yellow fever vaccine.

This clonotype was picked up many times. The chain has TRBV7-8 and TRBJ2-5; unclear D gene. Trimming left V 5 bases short and J 1 base short, with 17 bases between. CDR3 size: 16 residues. Germline V gene lookup returns CDR1 SGHVS and CDR2 FQNEAQ. The DNA of the CDR3 is TGTGCCAGCAGCCAGCGCTGGGATAGGCGCCAAGAGACCCAGTACTTC. This codes for CASSQRWDRRQETQYF. The full variable domain, with the rest looked up from reference TRBV7-8 and TRBJ2-5, is GAGVSQSPRYKVAKRGQDVALRCDPISGHVSLFWYQQALGQGPEFLTYFQNEAQLDKSGLPSDRFFAERPEGSVSTLKIQRTQQEDSAVYLCASSQRWDRRQETQYFGPGTRLLVL.

In its sample, this clonotype was seen many times. This chain connects TRBV7-9 to TRBJ2-1; maybe TRBD2 (5 bases). Germline V lookup: CDR1 SEHNR, CDR2 FQNEAQ (reference sequence). The germline V and J ends were trimmed by 1 base and 5 bases, with 12 bases remaining between them. The CDR3 loop spans 15 amino acids. CDR3 nucleotide sequence: TGTGCCAGCAGCTTAGTGGCTAGCAACCACAATGAGCAGTTCTTC. It encodes CASSLVASNHNEQFF.

This clonotype was seen ten or more times. The chain combines TRBV6-5 with TRBJ1-2, with D unclear. The CDR3 spans 15 residues. Trimming shortened V by 4 bases and J by 4 bases, and 16 bases separated the two germline ends. The germline CDR1 and CDR2 sequences are MNHEY and SVGAGI. The CDR3 DNA follows: TGTGCCAGCAGTTCCGGCGGAGGGCGAGGCTATGGCTACACCTTC. It specifies CASSSGGGRGYGYTF.

At least ten counts were recorded for this clonotype. The chain combines TRBV5-1 with TRBJ1-1; the D gene is possibly TRBD1 (6 bases). The CDR3 contains 14 residues. The germline gives CDR1 SGHRS, CDR2 YFSETQ. V was clipped by 2 bases and J by 4 bases, with 12 bases between them. CDR3 coding DNA: TGCGCCAGCAGCTTCGGGGGCGATGGCACTGAAGCTTTCTTT. It is translated as CASSFGGDGTEAFF.

In this sample, this clonotype turned up many times. The chain has TRBV4-1 and TRBJ1-5; maybe TRBD1 (6 bases). Germline V gene data show CDR1 as MGHRA and CDR2 as YSYEKL. The CDR3 loop spans 14 amino acids. Trimming removed 1 base from V and 6 bases from J, with 10 bases in between. Written as DNA, the CDR3 is TGCGCCAGCAGCCAAGGAACAGGGAGTCAGCCCCAGCATTTT. The encoded protein is CASSQGTGSQPQHF.

The chain carries TRBV28 and TRBJ1-3; D perhaps matches TRBD1 (6 bases). V lost 7 bases to trimming and J lost 0 bases, with 16 bases between them. Germline V gene lookup returns CDR1 MDHEN and CDR2 SYDVKM. This CDR3 spans 16 amino acids. CDR3 sequence: CASTDPWTDSGNTIYF. The CDR3, as DNA: TGTGCCAGCACCGATCCTTGGACAGACTCTGGAAACACCATATATTTT.

This clonotype has more than one count but fewer than ten. The genes are TRBV4-3 and TRBJ2-7; D remains unclear. The V gene's germline CDR1 is LGHNA and CDR2 YSLEER. The CDR3 sequence is 14 residues long. Trimming cost V 0 bases and J 2 bases, with 8 bases left between them. The CDR3 loop is CASSQDPWAYEQYV. In nucleotides, the CDR3 is TGCGCCAGCAGCCAAGATCCCTGGGCCTACGAGCAGTACGTC.

This clonotype has more than one count but fewer than ten. V and J are TRBV6-2 or TRBV6-3 and TRBJ1-5; 9 bases line up with TRBD1. CDR1 MNHEY and CDR2 SVGEGT come from the germline V gene. V was pared by 5 bases and J by 11 bases, with 13 bases of the junction left unmatched. The CDR3 contains 15 residues. The CDR3 reads CASSPGTGSYEAQHF. CDR3 in DNA: TGTGCCAGCAGTCCCGGGACAGGGTCATATGAGGCCCAGCATTTT.

The table lists this clonotype with a few counts. The DNA for the CDR3 is TGTGCCACCAGTGCAGCGGGGGGGCATCCCGGGGAGCTGTTTTTT. Amino acids: CATSAAGGHPGELFF. The gene calls are TRBV24-1 and TRBJ2-2, with 10 nucleotides matching TRBD2. J lost 6 bases, V lost 5 bases, and 5 bases had no gene match. The CDR3 is made up of 15 amino acids. The germline V gene encodes CDR1 KGHDR and CDR2 SFDVKD.

This clonotype has a count of ten or more. CDR3 in amino acids: CASSLDQTTDTQYF. CDR3 nucleotides: TGTGCCAGCAGCTTAGACCAAACCACAGATACGCAGTATTTT. The genes are TRBV7-9 and TRBJ2-3; D unresolved. Trimming cost V 1 base and J 2 bases, with 7 bases left between them. The CDR3 runs 14 residues. Germline lookup yields CDR1 SEHNR and CDR2 FQNEAQ (reference sequence).

This clonotype was found many times. The J gene is TRBJ2-1, the V gene TRBV7-3; 9 nucleotides match TRBD2. Germline CDR1 and CDR2: SGHTA and FQGTGA. V lost 5 bases, J lost 7 bases, and 9 bases stayed unmatched. The CDR3 totals 15 residues. For the CDR3, the DNA is TGTGCCAGCAGCCGGGGACTAGCCGCGGGAAATGAGCAGTTCTTC. Encoded protein: CASSRGLAAGNEQFF.

This clonotype appeared a few times. This rearrangement joins TRBV29-1 to TRBJ2-7; perhaps D is TRBD1 or TRBD2 (5 bases each). Germline V lookup: CDR1 SQVTM, CDR2 ANQGSEA. The CDR3 length is 12 residues. Trimming took off 5 bases at V and 5 bases at J, with 13 bases between the two ends. CDR3 region: CSVRVGGNEQYV. The CDR3 nucleotides read TGCAGCGTTAGGGTTGGGGGTAACGAGCAGTACGTC.

In its sample, this clonotype was seen a few times. The V gene is TRBV5-5, the J gene TRBJ1-5, with TRBD1 identical over 8 bases. The CDR3 is 17 residues long. CDR1 is SGHKS and CDR2 is YYEKEE in the germline V gene (reference sequence). Losses at the gene ends were 6 bases for V and 7 bases for J; bases not matched to a gene: 18. The CDR3 DNA sequence: TGTGCCAGCAACCCAGGGGGCAGGGGCGCAGGTAAGCAGCCCCAGCATTTT. Protein: CASNPGGRGAGKQPQHF.

The V gene is TRBV7-9, the J gene TRBJ1-6; D might be TRBD1 (6 bases). CDR3 length equals 18 residues. V lost 1 base and J 4 bases, leaving 17 bases between the germline ends. Germline V gives CDR1 SEHNR, CDR2 FQNEAQ (reference sequence). The CDR3 DNA sequence: TGTGCCAGCAGCTTAGTCGGCAGGGGCCTAAGGTATAATTCACCCCTCCACTTT. It specifies CASSLVGRGLRYNSPLHF. The full variable domain, in which reference TRBV7-9 and TRBJ1-6 provide the parts outside the CDR3, is DTGVSQNPRHKITKRGQNVTFRCDPISEHNRLYWYRQTLGQGPEFLTYFQNEAQLEKSRLLSDRFSAERPKGSFSTLEIQRTEQGDSAMYLCASSLVGRGLRYNSPLHFGNGTRLTVT.

The chain couples TRBV12-3 or TRBV12-4 to TRBJ2-6; D possibly matches TRBD1 or TRBD2 (5 bases each). Trimming stripped 7 bases from V and 1 base from J, with 17 bases between. This CDR3 spans 17 amino acids. The CDR3 protein is CASTALGRRSGANVLTF. CDR3 coding DNA: TGTGCCAGCACCGCCCTGGGACGTAGATCTGGGGCCAACGTCCTGACTTTC.

V and J are TRBV6-2 or TRBV6-3 and TRBJ2-7; D is undetermined. The CDR3 contains 13 residues. Trimming left V 0 bases short and J 4 bases short, with 7 bases between. Germline-derived CDR1 and CDR2 are MNHEY and SVGEGT. The CDR3 sequence is CASSYSMVYEQYF. The CDR3 DNA reads as TGTGCCAGCAGTTACTCGATGGTTTACGAGCAGTACTTC.

This clonotype has a handful of counts. This chain connects TRBV6-4 to TRBJ1-3, with a possible D match to TRBD1 (6 bases). V lost 7 bases and J 2 bases, leaving 12 bases between the germline ends. The germline V gene has CDR1 MRHNA and CDR2 SNTAGT. CDR3 length: 14 residues. CDR3 in DNA: TGTGCCAGCATCGATGGGGGGCCTGGAAACACCATATATTTT. Translated: CASIDGGPGNTIYF.

This clonotype was seen more than once but under ten times. The chain carries TRBV4-1 and TRBJ2-7, with D perhaps TRBD2 (5 bases). The germline V and J ends were trimmed by 6 bases and 3 bases, with 12 bases remaining between them. The germline gives CDR1 MGHRA, CDR2 YSYEKL. This CDR3 spans 13 amino acids. This chain's CDR3 is CASSTGEGYEQYV. The DNA of the CDR3 is TGCGCCAGCAGTACCGGAGAGGGCTACGAGCAGTACGTC.

This rearrangement joins TRBV4-2 to TRBJ2-6; D is uncertain. The germline CDR1 and CDR2 sequences are LGHNA and YNFKEQ. Deletions cut 0 bases from V and 1 base from J, with 4 bases between. The CDR3 spans 15 residues. CDR3 region: CASSQEESGANVLTF. The CDR3 DNA follows: TGTGCCAGCAGCCAAGAGGAGTCTGGGGCCAACGTCCTGACTTTC.

This clonotype came up a few times. This chain connects TRBV23-1 to TRBJ2-3; TRBD1 matches 10 bases. TRBV23-1 is marked as an open reading frame, function uncertain. Trimming cost V 0 bases and J 2 bases; bases outside gene matches: 2. This CDR3 has 16 residues. This chain's CDR3 is CASSQSDRGVTDTQYF. The DNA of the CDR3 is TGCGCCAGCAGTCAATCGGACAGGGGGGTCACAGATACGCAGTATTTT.

This clonotype was recorded a few times. The rearrangement joins TRBV12-3 or TRBV12-4 to TRBJ1-1, with a weak D call TRBD1 (5 bases). This CDR3 has 16 residues. With 3 bases removed from V and 5 bases from J, the gap between germline ends came to 19 bases. The CDR3 coding sequence is TGTGCCAGCAGTTTCGGGAGGGGTCAAGGTAGTACTGAAGCTTTCTTT. This sequence encodes CASSFGRGQGSTEAFF.

This clonotype occurred a few times. This chain links TRBV20-1 with TRBJ1-6; maybe TRBD1 (6 bases). CDR1 and CDR2 (germline): DFQATT, SNEGSKA (reference sequence). Trimming pared 1 base from V and 7 bases from J, leaving 11 bases between. The CDR3 sequence is 14 residues long. CDR3 loop: CSARGAGANSPLHF. In DNA form, the CDR3 reads TGCAGTGCTAGAGGAGCGGGGGCGAATTCACCCCTCCACTTT.

This clonotype showed up just a few times. The V and J genes are TRBV7-9 and TRBJ2-1; TRBD2 matches at 15 bases. Germline loops: CDR1 SEHNR, CDR2 FQNEAQ (reference sequence). The CDR3 is 14 amino acids. Trimming at V came to 5 bases and at J to 12 bases, leaving 5 bases not matched to a gene. The CDR3 DNA is TGTGCCAGCAGCCCTGGACTAGCGGGGGGGCGGCAGTTCTTC. It yields the protein CASSPGLAGGRQFF.

This clonotype was detected many times. The chain has TRBV5-1 and TRBJ1-1; D call uncertain. The germline V gene has CDR1 SGHRS and CDR2 YFSETQ. CDR3 size: 13 residues. V was cut by 1 base and J by 6 bases, with 10 bases left in between. The chain's CDR3 is CASSLWSGSEAFF. CDR3 DNA sequence: TGCGCCAGCAGCTTGTGGTCCGGATCTGAAGCTTTCTTT.